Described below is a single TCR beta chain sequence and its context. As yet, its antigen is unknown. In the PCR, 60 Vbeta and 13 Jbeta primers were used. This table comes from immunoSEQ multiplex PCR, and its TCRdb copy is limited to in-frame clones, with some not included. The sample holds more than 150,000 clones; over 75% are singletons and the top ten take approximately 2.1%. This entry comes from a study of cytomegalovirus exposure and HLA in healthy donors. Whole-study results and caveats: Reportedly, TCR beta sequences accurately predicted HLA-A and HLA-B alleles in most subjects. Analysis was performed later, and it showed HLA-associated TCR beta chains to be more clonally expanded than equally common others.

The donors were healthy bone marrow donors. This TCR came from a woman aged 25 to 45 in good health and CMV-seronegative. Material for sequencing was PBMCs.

CDR3 sequence reads: CASSQGTGGRRTEAFF. The CDR3, as DNA: TGTGCCAGCAGCCAAGGGACAGGGGGAAGACGTACTGAAGCTTTCTTT. The gene calls are TRBV4-2 and TRBJ1-1; 10 bases align to TRBD1. This CDR3 comprises 16 residues. Germline CDR1 LGHNA, CDR2 YNFKEQ. Trimming removed 1 base from V and 5 bases from J; junction bases left unmatched: 7.